Many counts were recorded for the clone carrying this T cell receptor beta chain. This specimen belongs to a study of CD8+CD57+ T cells in acquired aplastic anemia. Study at large: The sorted CD4+ and CD8+ cells yielded an average roughly 3 ug of DNA.

Sequencing was done on patients that had shown CD8+CD57+ cell expansion by flow cytometry. The CDR3 is 15 amino acids. Trimming removed 3 bases from V and 4 bases from J, with 19 bases in between. Per germline, CDR1 SQVTM and CDR2 ANQGSEA. Genomic DNA acted as the template from which TCR beta VDJ combination and CDR3 sequence profiling were carried out. TCRdb analysed the reads with MiXCR anew, one entry per CDR3 protein. The repertoire holds under 200,000 distinct CDR3 sequences, with around 52% as singletons. Sequencing was done on a sample of sorted CD4+, CD8+, or CD8+CD57+ T cells (not recorded which) from PBMCs. The clonotype was recovered from a human donor with aplastic anemia. This chain links TRBV29-1 with TRBJ2-7; TRBD1 is a possible D gene (6 bases). This CDR3 reads CSVEVGAELFYEQYF. CDR3 DNA sequence: TGCAGCGTTGAGGTGGGGGCCGAGTTGTTTTACGAGCAGTACTTC.